Listed below are T cell receptor beta chains from one sample, sequenced in a study of T cells in localized non-small cell lung cancer. Libraries were prepared by immunoSEQ multiplex PCR; TCRdb keeps only in-frame clonotypes and omits some of them. Of tens of thousands of clones in the sample, around 81% are singletons; the top ten hold roughly 4.5%. Material: PBMCs, obtained before any cancer treatment. The receptors here all came from a man aged 40 to 75 with stage II lung adenocarcinoma. CDR3s include the opening cysteine and the closing phenylalanine or tryptophan.

J gene	V gene	CDR3 length	CDR3 protein
TRBJ1-3	TRBV5-1	15	CASSPYTSSGNTIYF
TRBJ1-1	TRBV19	15	CASRVLGTANTEAFF
TRBJ2-1	TRBV4-3	15	CASSARQGDYNEQFF
TRBJ2-7	TRBV28	15	CASSPRGTTFYEQYF
TRBJ2-7	TRBV4-1	14	CASSQDLSPGEQYF
TRBJ2-2	TRBV5-4	15	CASSSGTPNTGELFF
TRBJ1-2	TRBV18	16	CASSYERRPGDYGYTF
TRBJ2-2	TRBV4-2	16	CASSPGPGANTGELFF
TRBJ2-2	TRBV9	19	CASSVALGLAATNTGELFF
TRBJ1-1	TRBV19	16	CASSNLGQGMNTEAFF
TRBJ2-1	TRBV9	15	CASSEGSGSYNEQFF
TRBJ2-5	TRBV5-1	18	CASSLGPSGRALGETQYF
TRBJ1-5	TRBV30	15	CAWSLVGGSNQPQHF
TRBJ2-4	TRBV7-2	17	CASSPTTGTRAKNIQYF
TRBJ1-1	TRBV5-1	14	CASSDGQGFTEAFF
TRBJ2-1	TRBV5-8	15	CASSFGNPLYNEQFF
TRBJ2-1	TRBV28	18	CASSSLGGFISSYNEQFF
TRBJ1-5	TRBV30	13	CAWTPSSNQPQHF